The entry below gives a single TCR beta chain sequence along with its context. In the authors' methods: Estimates of nucleated cell counts were drawn from the amplification of reference gene primers. Here immunoSEQ multiplex PCR was the method, and the copy in TCRdb shows in-frame clones only, minus some. That table supplies the V and J calls and clone size; D and trimming were determined from the DNA. The sample has around 150,000 clones; 85% to 95% are singletons. This entry comes from a study of blood T cell repertoires in COVID-19. Study details: Specimens from acute and convalescent COVID-19 originated in the United States, Italy and Spain. PBMCs, B-cell-depleted T cells, or T cells were the source of the cDNA or gDNA that made up the material.

Sequenced input: peripheral blood. The clonotype originates from a woman in her forties or fifties with acute or convalescent COVID-19.

CDR3 nucleotide sequence: TGTGCCAGCAGCCTAACCTATGGGGGGGCCGGGACCGGGGAGCTGTTTTTT. Encoded protein: CASSLTYGGAGTGELFF. The chain links TRBV7-2 to TRBJ2-2; tentative D call: TRBD2 (7 bases). Trimming cost V 5 bases and J 5 bases, with 21 bases left between them. This CDR3 has 17 amino acids. Per germline, CDR1 SGHTA and CDR2 FQGNSA.